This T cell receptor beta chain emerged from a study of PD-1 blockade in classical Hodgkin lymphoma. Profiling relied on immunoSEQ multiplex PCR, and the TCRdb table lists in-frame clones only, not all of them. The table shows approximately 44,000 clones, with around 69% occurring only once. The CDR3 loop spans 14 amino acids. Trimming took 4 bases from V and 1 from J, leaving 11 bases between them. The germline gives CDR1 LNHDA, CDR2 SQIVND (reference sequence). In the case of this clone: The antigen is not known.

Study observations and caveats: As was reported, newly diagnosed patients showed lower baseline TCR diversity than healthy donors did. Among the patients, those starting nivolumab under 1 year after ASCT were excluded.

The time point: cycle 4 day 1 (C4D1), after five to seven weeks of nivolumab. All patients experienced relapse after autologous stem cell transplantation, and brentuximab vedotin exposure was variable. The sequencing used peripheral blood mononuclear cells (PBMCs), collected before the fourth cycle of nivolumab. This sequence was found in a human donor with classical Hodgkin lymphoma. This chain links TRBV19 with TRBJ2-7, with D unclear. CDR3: CASSSGTNSYEQYF. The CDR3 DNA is TGTGCCAGTAGTAGCGGCACCAATTCCTACGAGCAGTACTTC.